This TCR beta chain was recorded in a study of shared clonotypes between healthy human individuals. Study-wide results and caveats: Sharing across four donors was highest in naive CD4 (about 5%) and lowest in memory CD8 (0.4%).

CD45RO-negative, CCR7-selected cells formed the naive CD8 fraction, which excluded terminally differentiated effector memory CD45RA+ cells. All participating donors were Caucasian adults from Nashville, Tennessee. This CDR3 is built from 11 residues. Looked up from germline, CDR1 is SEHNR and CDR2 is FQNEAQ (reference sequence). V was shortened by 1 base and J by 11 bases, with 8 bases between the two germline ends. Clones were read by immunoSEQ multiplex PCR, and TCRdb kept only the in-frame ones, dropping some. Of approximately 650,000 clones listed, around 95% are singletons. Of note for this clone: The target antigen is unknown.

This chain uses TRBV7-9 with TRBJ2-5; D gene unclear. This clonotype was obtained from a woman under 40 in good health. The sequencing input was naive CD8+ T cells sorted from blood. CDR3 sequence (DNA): TGTGCCAGCAGCTTAGGACTGCAGCAGTACTTC. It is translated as CASSLGLQQYF. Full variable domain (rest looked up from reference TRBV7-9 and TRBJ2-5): DTGVSQNPRHKITKRGQNVTFRCDPISEHNRLYWYRQTLGQGPEFLTYFQNEAQLEKSRLLSDRFSAERPKGSFSTLEIQRTEQGDSAMYLCASSLGLQQYFGPGTRLLVL.